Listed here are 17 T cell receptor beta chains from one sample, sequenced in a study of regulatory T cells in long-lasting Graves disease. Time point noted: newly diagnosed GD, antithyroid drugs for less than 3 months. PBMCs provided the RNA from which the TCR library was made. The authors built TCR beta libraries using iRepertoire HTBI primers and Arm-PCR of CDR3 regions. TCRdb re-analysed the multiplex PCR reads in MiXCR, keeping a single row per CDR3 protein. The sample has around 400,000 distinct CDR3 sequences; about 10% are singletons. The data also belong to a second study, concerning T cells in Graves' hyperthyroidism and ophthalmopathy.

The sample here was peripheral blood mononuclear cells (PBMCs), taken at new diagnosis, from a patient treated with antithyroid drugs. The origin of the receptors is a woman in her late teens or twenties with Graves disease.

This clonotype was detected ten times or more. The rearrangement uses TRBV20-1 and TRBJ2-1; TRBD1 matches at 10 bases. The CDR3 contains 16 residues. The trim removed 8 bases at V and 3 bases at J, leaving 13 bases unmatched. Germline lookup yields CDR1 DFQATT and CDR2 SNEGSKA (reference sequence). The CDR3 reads CSTEDARDRGYNEQFF. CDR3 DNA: TGCAGTACAGAAGATGCTAGGGACAGGGGCTACAATGAGCAGTTCTTC.

The CDR3 protein is CASSYSRPGSRETQYF. In DNA form, the CDR3 reads TGTGCCAGCAGTTACTCTCGGCCGGGATCGAGGGAGACCCAGTACTTC. This sequence joins TRBV6-5 and TRBJ2-5; D might be TRBD2 (5 bases). V lost 0 bases and J lost 5, with 16 bases in between. Germline CDR1 is MNHEY and CDR2 is SVGAGI. This CDR3 is 16 amino acids long.

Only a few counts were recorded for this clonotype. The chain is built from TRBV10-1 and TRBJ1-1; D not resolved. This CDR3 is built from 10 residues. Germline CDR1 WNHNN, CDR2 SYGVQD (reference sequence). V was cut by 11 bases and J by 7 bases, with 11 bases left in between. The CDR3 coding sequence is TGCGCCGGTGCCCGGGGTGAAGCTTTCTTT. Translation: CAGARGEAFF.

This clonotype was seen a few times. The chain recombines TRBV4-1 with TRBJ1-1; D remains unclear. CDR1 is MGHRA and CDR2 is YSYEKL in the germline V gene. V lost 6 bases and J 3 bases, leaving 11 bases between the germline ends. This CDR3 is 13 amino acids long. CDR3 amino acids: CASRVGGDTEAFF. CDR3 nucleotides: TGCGCCAGCAGGGTGGGCGGGGACACTGAAGCTTTCTTT.

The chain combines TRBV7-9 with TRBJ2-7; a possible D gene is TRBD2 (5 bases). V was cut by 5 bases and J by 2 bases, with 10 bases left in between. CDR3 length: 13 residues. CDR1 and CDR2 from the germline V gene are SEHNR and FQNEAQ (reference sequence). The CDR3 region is CASSGSRAYEQYF. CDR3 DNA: TGTGCCAGCAGCGGGAGTCGGGCCTACGAGCAGTACTTC.

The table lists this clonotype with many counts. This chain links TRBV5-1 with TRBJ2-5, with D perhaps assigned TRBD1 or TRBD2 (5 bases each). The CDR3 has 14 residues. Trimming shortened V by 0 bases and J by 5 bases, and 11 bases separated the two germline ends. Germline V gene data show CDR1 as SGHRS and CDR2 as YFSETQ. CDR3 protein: CASSLGQGDETQYF. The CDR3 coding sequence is TGCGCCAGCAGCTTGGGCCAAGGGGACGAGACCCAGTACTTC.

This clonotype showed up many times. The CDR3 DNA sequence: TGTGCCAGCAGCGAAGGGCGGGACTGGAACACTGAAGCTTTCTTT. Translating it yields CASSEGRDWNTEAFF. This chain joins TRBV7-8 and TRBJ1-1; perhaps TRBD1 as D (5 bases). This CDR3 region has 15 residues. The germline V gene has CDR1 SGHVS and CDR2 FQNEAQ. The germline V and J ends were trimmed by 5 bases and 1 base, with 14 bases remaining between them.

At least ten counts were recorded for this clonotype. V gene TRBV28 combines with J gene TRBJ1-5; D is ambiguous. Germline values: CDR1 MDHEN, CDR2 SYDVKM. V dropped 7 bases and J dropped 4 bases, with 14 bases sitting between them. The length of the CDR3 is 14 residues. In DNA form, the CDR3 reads TGTGCCAGCACGGATTGGGTCGGGAATCAGCCCCAGCATTTT. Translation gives CASTDWVGNQPQHF.

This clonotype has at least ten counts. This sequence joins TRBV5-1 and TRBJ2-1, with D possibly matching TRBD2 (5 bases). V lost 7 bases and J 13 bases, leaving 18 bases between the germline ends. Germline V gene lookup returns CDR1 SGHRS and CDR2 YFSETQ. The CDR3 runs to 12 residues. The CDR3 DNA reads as TGCGCCAGCGGGAGTAGCCTCGTGGTTCAGTTCTTC. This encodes CASGSSLVVQFF.

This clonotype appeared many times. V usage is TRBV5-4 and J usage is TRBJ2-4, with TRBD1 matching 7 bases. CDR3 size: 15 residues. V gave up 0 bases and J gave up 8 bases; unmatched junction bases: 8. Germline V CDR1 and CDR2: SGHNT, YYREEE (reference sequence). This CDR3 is CASSLGAGGMDIQYF. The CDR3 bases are TGTGCCAGCAGCTTGGGGGCAGGGGGTATGGACATTCAGTACTTC. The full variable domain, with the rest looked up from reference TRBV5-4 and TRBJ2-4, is ETGVTQSPTHLIKTRGQQVTLRCSSQSGHNTVSWYQQALGQGPQFIFQYYREEENGRGNFPPRFSGLQFPNYSSELNVNALELDDSALYLCASSLGAGGMDIQYFGAGTRLSVL.

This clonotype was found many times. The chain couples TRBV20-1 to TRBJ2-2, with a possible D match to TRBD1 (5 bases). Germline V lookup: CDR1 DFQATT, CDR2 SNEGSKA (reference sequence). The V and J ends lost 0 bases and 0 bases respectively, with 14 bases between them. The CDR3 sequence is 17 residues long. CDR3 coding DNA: TGCAGTGCTAGAGATCTTTACAGGCCCTCGAACACCGGGGAGCTGTTTTTT. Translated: CSARDLYRPSNTGELFF.

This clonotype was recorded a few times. CDR3 DNA: TGCGCCAGCAACCTCGACAGGGGGCTAGGCAATCAGCCCCAGCATTTT. Translating it yields CASNLDRGLGNQPQHF. The genes are TRBV4-3 and TRBJ1-5, with 10 bases identical to TRBD1. Germline CDR1 is LGHNA and CDR2 is YSLEER. With V trimmed by 7 bases and J by 2 bases, 8 bases remained unmatched. CDR3 length: 16 amino acids.

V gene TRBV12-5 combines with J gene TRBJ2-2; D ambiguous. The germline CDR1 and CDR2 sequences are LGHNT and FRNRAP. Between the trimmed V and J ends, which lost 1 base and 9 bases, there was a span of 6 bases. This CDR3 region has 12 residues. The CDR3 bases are TGTGCTAGTGGTTTGGGCCCCTGGGAGCTGTTTTTT. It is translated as CASGLGPWELFF.

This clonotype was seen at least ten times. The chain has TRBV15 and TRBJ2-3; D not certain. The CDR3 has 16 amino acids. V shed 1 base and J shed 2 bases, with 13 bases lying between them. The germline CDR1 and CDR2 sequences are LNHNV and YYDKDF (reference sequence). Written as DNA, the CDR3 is TGTGCCACCAGCAGAGGTATTCGGGTTATCACAGATACGCAGTATTTT. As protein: CATSRGIRVITDTQYF.

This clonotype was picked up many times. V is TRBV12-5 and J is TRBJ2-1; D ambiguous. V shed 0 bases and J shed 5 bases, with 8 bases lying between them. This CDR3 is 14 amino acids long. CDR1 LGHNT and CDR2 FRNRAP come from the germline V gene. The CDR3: CASGLVQFDNEQFF. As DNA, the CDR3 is TGTGCTAGTGGTTTGGTACAATTTGACAATGAGCAGTTCTTC.

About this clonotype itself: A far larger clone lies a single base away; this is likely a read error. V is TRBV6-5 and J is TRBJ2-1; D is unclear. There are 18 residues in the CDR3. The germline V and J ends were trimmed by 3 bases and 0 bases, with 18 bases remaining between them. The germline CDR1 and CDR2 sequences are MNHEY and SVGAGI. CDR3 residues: CASSYRRGVESSYNEQFF. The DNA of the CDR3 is TGTGCCAGCAGTTATAGGCGTGGAGTCGAATCCTCCTACAATGAGCAGTTCTTC.

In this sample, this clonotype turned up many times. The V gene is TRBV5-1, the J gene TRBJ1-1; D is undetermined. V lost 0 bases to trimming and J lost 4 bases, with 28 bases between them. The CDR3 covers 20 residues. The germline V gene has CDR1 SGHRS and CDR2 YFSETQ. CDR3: CASSLAGARTLRWIGTEAFF. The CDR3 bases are TGCGCCAGCAGCTTGGCTGGTGCGCGTACCCTGAGGTGGATTGGCACTGAAGCTTTCTTT. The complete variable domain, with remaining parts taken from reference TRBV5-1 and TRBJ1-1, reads KAGVTQTPRYLIKTRGQQVTLSCSPISGHRSVSWYQQTPGQGLQFLFEYFSETQRNKGNFPGRFSGRQFSNSRSEMNVSTLELGDSALYLCASSLAGARTLRWIGTEAFFGQGTRLTVV.